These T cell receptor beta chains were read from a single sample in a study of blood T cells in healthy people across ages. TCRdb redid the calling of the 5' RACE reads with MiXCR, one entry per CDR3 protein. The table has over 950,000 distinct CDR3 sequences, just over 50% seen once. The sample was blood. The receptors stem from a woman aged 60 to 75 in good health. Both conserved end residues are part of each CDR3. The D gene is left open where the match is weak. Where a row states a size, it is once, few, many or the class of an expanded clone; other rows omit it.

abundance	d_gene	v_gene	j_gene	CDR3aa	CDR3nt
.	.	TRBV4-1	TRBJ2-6	CASSQVGASVLTF	TGCGCCAGCAGCCAAGTTGGGGCCAGCGTCCTGACTTTC
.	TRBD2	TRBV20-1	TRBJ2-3	CSARGPSGRFTDTQYF	TGCAGTGCTAGAGGTCCTAGCGGGAGGTTCACAGATACGCAGTATTTT
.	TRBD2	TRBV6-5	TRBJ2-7	CASSLTSDYEQYF	TGTGCCAGCAGCTTGACTAGCGACTACGAGCAGTACTTC
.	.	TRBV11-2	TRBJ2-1	CASSPEPTERFF	TGTGCCAGCAGCCCAGAACCTACCGAGCGGTTCTTC
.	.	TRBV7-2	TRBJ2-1	CASSFVLDEQFF	TGTGCCAGCAGCTTCGTTTTAGATGAGCAGTTCTTC
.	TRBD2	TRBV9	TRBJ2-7	CASSLGDGAGEQYF	TGTGCCAGCAGCCTTGGGGACGGAGCGGGGGAGCAGTACTTC
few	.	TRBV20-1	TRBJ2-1	CSASILEQFF	TGCAGTGCTAGCATACTTGAGCAGTTCTTC
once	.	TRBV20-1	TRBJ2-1	CSARDKWRDISYNEQFF	TGCAGTGCTAGAGATAAATGGCGCGATATCTCCTACAATGAGCAGTTCTTC
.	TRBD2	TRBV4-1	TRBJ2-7	CASSFSREREQYF	TGCGCCAGCAGCTTCTCGCGGGAGAGGGAGCAGTACTTC
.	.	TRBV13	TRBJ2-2	CASTSWAGELFF	TGTGCCAGCACCTCATGGGCCGGGGAGCTGTTTTTT
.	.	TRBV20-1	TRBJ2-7	CSVSPGEQYF	TGCAGCGTAAGCCCGGGGGAGCAGTACTTC
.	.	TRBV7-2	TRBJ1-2	CASSLVQWTPYGYTF	TGTGCCAGCAGCTTAGTTCAGTGGACGCCCTATGGCTACACCTTC
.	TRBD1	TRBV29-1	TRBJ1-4	CSVAGTGTNEKLFF	TGCAGCGTCGCCGGGACAGGTACCAATGAAAAACTGTTTTTT
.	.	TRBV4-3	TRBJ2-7	CASSQDEEGVEQYF	TGCGCCAGCAGCCAAGATGAGGAGGGAGTAGAGCAGTACTTC
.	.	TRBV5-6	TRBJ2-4	CASSRRGVEENIQYF	TGTGCCAGCAGCCGGCGAGGGGTGGAAGAAAACATTCAGTACTTC
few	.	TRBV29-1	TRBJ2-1	CSVESTASYNEQFF	TGCAGCGTTGAATCTACTGCCTCCTACAATGAGCAGTTCTTC
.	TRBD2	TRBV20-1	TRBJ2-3	CSAPKGTSGSGTDTQYF	TGCAGTGCTCCTAAAGGGACTAGCGGGAGTGGCACAGATACGCAGTATTTT
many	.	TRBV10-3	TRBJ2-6	CAISGTSGANVLTF	TGTGCCATTAGCGGAACGTCTGGGGCCAACGTCCTGACTTTC
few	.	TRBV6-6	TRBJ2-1	CASSLTSNEQFF	TGTGCCAGCAGTCTAACTTCCAATGAGCAGTTCTTC
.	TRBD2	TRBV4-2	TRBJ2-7	CASSSTAGGGGSYEQYF	TGTGCCAGCAGCTCAACAGCGGGAGGAGGGGGCTCCTACGAGCAGTACTTC
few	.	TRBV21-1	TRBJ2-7	CASSKRGGRVSYEQYF	TGTGCCAGCAGCAAACGGGGCGGGAGGGTTTCCTACGAGCAGTACTTC
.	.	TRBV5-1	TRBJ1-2	CASSLVYGDDYGYTF	TGCGCCAGCAGCTTGGTGTACGGGGACGACTATGGCTACACCTTC
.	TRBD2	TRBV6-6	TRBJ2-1	CASSYSGLAGVNNEQFF	TGTGCCAGCAGTTACTCAGGACTAGCGGGAGTTAACAATGAGCAGTTCTTC
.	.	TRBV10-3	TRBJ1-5	CAISESPTGPQHF	TGTGCCATCAGTGAGTCGCCGACGGGGCCCCAGCATTTT
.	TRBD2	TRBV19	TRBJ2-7	CASSPPHSGRIDEQYF	TGTGCCAGTAGTCCTCCCCATAGCGGGAGAATCGACGAGCAGTACTTC
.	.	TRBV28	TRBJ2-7	CASSLYGEGWTYEQYF	TGTGCCAGCAGTTTGTATGGGGAAGGATGGACCTACGAGCAGTACTTC
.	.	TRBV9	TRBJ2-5	CASSVGRQRGRGKQETQYF	TGTGCCAGCAGCGTAGGTAGGCAACGGGGGCGAGGTAAACAAGAGACCCAGTACTTC
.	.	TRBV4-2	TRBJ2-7	CASSQDKLDYEQYF	TGTGCCAGCAGCCAAGATAAGCTAGACTACGAGCAGTACTTC
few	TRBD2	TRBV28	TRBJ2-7	CASSVSGEGLYEQYF	TGTGCCAGCAGTGTATCGGGGGAGGGCCTCTACGAGCAGTACTTC
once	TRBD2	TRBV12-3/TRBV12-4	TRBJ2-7	CASSLMGLAYEQYF	TGTGCCAGCAGTTTAATGGGACTAGCTTACGAGCAGTACTTC
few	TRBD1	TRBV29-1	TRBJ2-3	CSVGEGAWGTDTQYF	TGCAGCGTGGGAGAGGGGGCGTGGGGCACAGATACGCAGTATTTT
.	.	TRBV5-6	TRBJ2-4	CASSLSLGNIQYF	TGTGCCAGCAGCCTGAGTCTGGGTAACATTCAGTACTTC
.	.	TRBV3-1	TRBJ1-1	CATKQGPEAFF	TGTGCCACCAAGCAGGGCCCTGAAGCTTTCTTT
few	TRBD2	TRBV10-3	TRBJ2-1	CAISVLASGGRASNEQFF	TGTGCCATCAGTGTCCTAGCGTCTGGAGGGAGGGCCTCGAATGAGCAGTTCTTC
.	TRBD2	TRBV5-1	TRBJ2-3	CASSFSGTSRQDTQYF	TGCGCCAGCAGCTTTTCCGGGACTAGTAGGCAAGATACGCAGTATTTT
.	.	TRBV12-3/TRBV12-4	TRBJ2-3	CASSFRQDTDTQYF	TGTGCCAGCAGTTTTAGGCAGGACACAGATACGCAGTATTTT
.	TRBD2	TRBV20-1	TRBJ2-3	CSARGAPAGGTDTQYF	TGCAGTGCTAGAGGGGCCCCAGCGGGAGGCACAGATACGCAGTATTTT
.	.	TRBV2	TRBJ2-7	CASRVLGYEQYF	TGTGCCAGCAGAGTCTTGGGCTACGAGCAGTACTTC
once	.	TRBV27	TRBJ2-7	CASSLPWPGPSPYEQYF	TGTGCCAGCAGTTTACCTTGGCCGGGACCGTCGCCTTACGAGCAGTACTTC
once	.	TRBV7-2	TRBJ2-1	CASSDHPIHNEQFF	TGTGCCAGCAGCGATCACCCCATCCACAATGAGCAGTTCTTC
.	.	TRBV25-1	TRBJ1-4	CASRESNEKLFF	TGTGCCAGCAGAGAGTCTAATGAAAAACTGTTTTTT
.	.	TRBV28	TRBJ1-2	CASSLHRDYGYTF	TGTGCCAGCAGTTTACATCGGGACTATGGCTACACCTTC
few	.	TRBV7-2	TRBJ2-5	CASSKAGTSGTQYF	TGTGCCAGCAGCAAAGCCGGGACCTCAGGGACCCAGTACTTC
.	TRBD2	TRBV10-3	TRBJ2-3	CAISLAGATDTQYF	TGTGCCATCAGTCTAGCGGGGGCCACAGATACGCAGTATTTT
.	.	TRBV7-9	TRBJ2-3	CASSFSGDPRTDTQYF	TGTGCCAGCAGCTTTAGCGGAGACCCCAGGACAGATACGCAGTATTTT
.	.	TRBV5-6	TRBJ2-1	CASSLTGLPRDEQFF	TGTGCCAGCAGCCTCACGGGCCTCCCGCGGGATGAGCAGTTCTTC
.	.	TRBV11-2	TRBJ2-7	CASSQLTAHYEQYF	TGTGCCAGCAGCCAACTGACAGCTCATTACGAGCAGTACTTC
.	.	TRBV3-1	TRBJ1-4	CASSPRERAEKKLFF	TGTGCCAGCAGCCCCCGGGAAAGGGCGGAGAAAAAACTGTTTTTT
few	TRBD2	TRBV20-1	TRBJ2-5	CSARARLAEETQYF	TGCAGTGCTAGAGCTCGGCTAGCGGAAGAGACCCAGTACTTC
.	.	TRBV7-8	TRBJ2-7	CAGSSISYEQYF	TGTGCCGGCAGCTCCATTTCCTACGAGCAGTACTTC
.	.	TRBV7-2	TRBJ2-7	CASSFDSYGSYEQYF	TGTGCCAGCAGCTTCGACAGTTACGGGTCCTACGAGCAGTACTTC
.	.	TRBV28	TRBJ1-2	CASSSEGLAFVYGYTF	TGTGCCAGCAGTTCTGAAGGACTGGCCTTCGTCTATGGCTACACCTTC
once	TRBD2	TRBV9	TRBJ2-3	CAVSGGLTDTQYF	TGTGCCGTGAGCGGGGGCCTCACAGATACGCAGTATTTT
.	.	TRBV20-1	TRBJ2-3	CSARDLGGWDTQYF	TGCAGTGCTAGAGATCTCGGAGGTTGGGATACGCAGTATTTT
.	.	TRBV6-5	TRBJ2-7	CASSYRELYEQYF	TGTGCCAGCAGTTACCGTGAGTTGTACGAGCAGTACTTC
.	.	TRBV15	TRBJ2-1	CATSRDRIYNEQFF	TGTGCCACCAGCAGAGATCGAATTTACAATGAGCAGTTCTTC
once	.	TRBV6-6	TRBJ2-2	CASSYKLAGELFF	TGTGCCAGCAGTTACAAACTAGCCGGGGAGCTGTTTTTT